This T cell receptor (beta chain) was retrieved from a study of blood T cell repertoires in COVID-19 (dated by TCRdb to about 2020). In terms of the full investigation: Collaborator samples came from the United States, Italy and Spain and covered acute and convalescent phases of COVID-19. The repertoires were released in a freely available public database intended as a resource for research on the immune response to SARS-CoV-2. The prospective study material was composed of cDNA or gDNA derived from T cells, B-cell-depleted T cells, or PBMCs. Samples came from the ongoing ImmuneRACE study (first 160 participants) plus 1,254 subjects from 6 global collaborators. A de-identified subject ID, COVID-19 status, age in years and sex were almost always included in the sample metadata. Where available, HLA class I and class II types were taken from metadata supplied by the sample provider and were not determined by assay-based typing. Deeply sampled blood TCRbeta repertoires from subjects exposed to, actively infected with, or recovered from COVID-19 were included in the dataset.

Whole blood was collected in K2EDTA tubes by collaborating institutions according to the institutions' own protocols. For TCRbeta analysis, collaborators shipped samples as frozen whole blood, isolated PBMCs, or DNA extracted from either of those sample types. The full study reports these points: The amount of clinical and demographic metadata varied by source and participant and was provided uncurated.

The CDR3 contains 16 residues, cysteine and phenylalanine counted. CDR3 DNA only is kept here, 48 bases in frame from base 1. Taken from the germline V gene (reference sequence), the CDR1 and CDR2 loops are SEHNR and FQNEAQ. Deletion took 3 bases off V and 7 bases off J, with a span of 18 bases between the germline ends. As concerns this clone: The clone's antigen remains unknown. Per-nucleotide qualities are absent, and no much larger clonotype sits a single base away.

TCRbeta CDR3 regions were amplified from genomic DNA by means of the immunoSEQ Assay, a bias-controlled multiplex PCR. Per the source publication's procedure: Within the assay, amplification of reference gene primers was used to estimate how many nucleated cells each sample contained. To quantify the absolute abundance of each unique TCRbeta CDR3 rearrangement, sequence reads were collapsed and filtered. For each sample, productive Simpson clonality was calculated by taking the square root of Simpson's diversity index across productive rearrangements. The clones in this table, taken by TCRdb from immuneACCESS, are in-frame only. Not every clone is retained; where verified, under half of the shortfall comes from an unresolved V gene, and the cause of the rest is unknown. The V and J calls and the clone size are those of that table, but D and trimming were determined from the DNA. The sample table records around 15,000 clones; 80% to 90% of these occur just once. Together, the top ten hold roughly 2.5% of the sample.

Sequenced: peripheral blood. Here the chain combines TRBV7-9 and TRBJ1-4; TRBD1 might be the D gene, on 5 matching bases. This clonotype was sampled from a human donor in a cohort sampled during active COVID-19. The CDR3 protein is CASSLFQSGRGEKLFF. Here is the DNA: TGTGCCAGCAGCTTGTTTCAGTCAGGGCGGGGTGAAAAACTGTTTTTT.